The 14 T cell receptor beta chains in this list originate from one sample, sequenced in a study of blood T cell repertoires in COVID-19. Only in-frame clones appear in the TCRdb table, and some are missing; sequencing was by immunoSEQ multiplex PCR. The sample lists 250,000 or so clones; just under 90% were seen once. Sequenced material: peripheral blood. Every receptor here comes from a man aged 30-40 years with COVID-19, enrolled during active disease.

This clone was detected once. The V and J genes are TRBV2 and TRBJ2-7; the match to TRBD1 covers 8 bases. CDR3 size: 13 residues. Germline-derived CDR1 and CDR2 are SNHLY and FYNNEI. With 6 bases clipped from V and 6 bases from J, the junction kept 7 bases outside the gene matches. The CDR3 DNA is TGTGCCAGCAGGTTGGGACAGGAAGTCGAGCAGTACTTC. Its protein product is CASRLGQEVEQYF.

The chain employs TRBV9 and TRBJ2-7, with D possibly matching TRBD2 (5 bases). Germline CDR1 reads SGDLS; CDR2 reads YYNGEE. V was trimmed by 3 bases and J by 1 base, leaving 17 bases between them. This CDR3 is built from 16 residues. As DNA, the CDR3 is TGTGCCAGCAGCGCCCCGGGAAAAAAGGGATCCTACGAGCAGTACTTC. It codes for CASSAPGKKGSYEQYF. Full variable domain (rest looked up from reference TRBV9 and TRBJ2-7): DSGVTQTPKHLITATGQRVTLRCSPRSGDLSVYWYQQSLDQGLQFLIQYYNGEERAKGNILERFSAQQFPDLHSELNLSSLELGDSALYFCASSAPGKKGSYEQYFGPGTRLTVT.

J is TRBJ1-5 and V is TRBV9; a possible D gene is TRBD1 (6 bases). The CDR3 totals 13 residues. V lost 2 bases and J 7 bases, leaving 10 bases between the germline ends. Germline CDR1 SGDLS, CDR2 YYNGEE. CDR3 nucleotide sequence: TGTGCCAGCAGCGTGGGGGCCGGACAGCCCCAGCATTTT. Translated, it gives CASSVGAGQPQHF.

V is TRBV6-6 and J is TRBJ1-5; a weak D match, TRBD1 (5 bases). The V end lost 2 bases, the J end lost 4 bases, and 9 bases lay between the germline ends. Germline assignment: CDR1 MNHNY and CDR2 SVGAGI (reference sequence). The CDR3 is 14 amino acids. In DNA, the CDR3 is TGTGCCAGCAGTTACGTTGGGGGGAATCAGCCCCAGCATTTT. It yields the protein CASSYVGGNQPQHF.

The chain links TRBV6-1 to TRBJ2-5, with TRBD2 identical over 9 bases. This CDR3 has 17 residues. Trimming removed 3 bases from V and 1 base from J; junction bases left unmatched: 9. Germline V gene lookup returns CDR1 MNHNS and CDR2 SASEGT. This chain's CDR3 is CASSESAAGGSQETQYF. In DNA form, the CDR3 reads TGTGCCAGCAGTGAGTCTGCGGCGGGAGGGAGCCAAGAGACCCAGTACTTC.

This chain links TRBV5-1 with TRBJ2-7; TRBD1 agrees at 9 bases. With V trimmed by 4 bases and J by 4 bases, 18 bases remained unmatched. Germline CDR1 is SGHRS and CDR2 is YFSETQ. This CDR3 is 18 amino acids long. The CDR3 sequence: CASSGTGTGPLALYEQYF. The CDR3 nucleotides read TGCGCCAGCAGCGGAACCGGGACAGGGCCCCTTGCTCTATACGAGCAGTACTTC.

This clone was counted once. This chain links TRBV6-5 with TRBJ2-2; D may be TRBD2 (8 bases). The CDR3 runs to 13 residues. Trimming shortened V by 8 bases and J by 6 bases, and 13 bases separated the two germline ends. Germline-derived CDR1 and CDR2 are MNHEY and SVGAGI. The CDR3 DNA is TGTGCCAGCTCGGGAGGGGGCCCCGGGGAGCTGTTTTTT. It is translated as CASSGGGPGELFF.

The V gene is TRBV7-2, the J gene TRBJ2-7; 8 positions agree with TRBD2. CDR1 is SGHTA and CDR2 is FQGNSA in the germline V gene. Germline trimming cut 3 bases from V and 5 bases from J; bases unmatched to any gene: 6. This CDR3 contains 14 residues. CDR3 in amino acids: CASSFTGGAHEQYF. The CDR3 bases are TGTGCCAGCAGCTTCACCGGGGGGGCCCACGAGCAGTACTTC.

This sequence joins TRBV3-1 (or the pseudogene TRBV3-2) and TRBJ2-2; no reliable D call. This CDR3 contains 14 residues. The germline V and J ends were trimmed by 0 bases and 4 bases, with 6 bases remaining between them. CDR1 and CDR2 from the germline V gene are LGHDT and YNNKEL (reference sequence). As DNA, the CDR3 is TGTGCCAGCAGCCAAGATCGGAGCACCGGGGAGCTGTTTTTT. Its protein is CASSQDRSTGELFF.

This chain connects TRBV5-1 to TRBJ2-7; D call uncertain. Trimming took off 4 bases at V and 4 bases at J, with 9 bases between the two ends. This CDR3 region has 12 residues. The germline V gene has CDR1 SGHRS and CDR2 YFSETQ. The CDR3 DNA reads TGCGCCAGCAGCCCCGGTACTTACGAGCAGTACTTC. Translated: CASSPGTYEQYF.

The chain is built from TRBV2 and TRBJ1-2, with a weak D call TRBD1 (5 bases). CDR1 is SNHLY and CDR2 is FYNNEI in the germline V gene. The CDR3 is 14 residues long. Between the trimmed V and J ends, which lost 5 bases and 2 bases, there was a span of 12 bases. The CDR3 here is CASSPRDFNYGYTF. Here the CDR3 DNA reads TGTGCCAGCAGTCCCCGGGACTTCAACTATGGCTACACCTTC.

The chain has TRBV18 and TRBJ2-1, with a weak D call TRBD1 (7 bases). From germline, CDR1 is KGHSH and CDR2 LQKENI. The CDR3 covers 15 residues. Trimming took off 5 bases at V and 7 bases at J, with 18 bases between the two ends. The CDR3 sequence is CASSSLRQGGNEQFF. The CDR3 DNA is TGTGCCAGCTCATCCTTACGACAGGGAGGAAATGAGCAGTTCTTC.

This CDR3 reads CASSRQKDYGYTF. CDR3 sequence (DNA): TGCGCCAGCAGCCGACAGAAAGACTATGGCTACACCTTC. This sequence joins TRBV5-1 and TRBJ1-2; TRBD1 might be the D (5 bases). The CDR3 has 13 amino acids. Trimming removed 4 bases from V and 3 bases from J, with 10 bases in between. The germline V gene encodes CDR1 SGHRS and CDR2 YFSETQ.

V usage is TRBV19 and J usage is TRBJ2-1, with 11 positions matching TRBD1. Germline assignment: CDR1 LNHDA and CDR2 SQIVND (reference sequence). The ends lost 3 bases at V and 8 bases at J; junction bases unmatched: 9. This CDR3 contains 16 residues. In nucleotides, the CDR3 is TGTGCCAGTAGTATCTTTCCGGGACAGGGGGTCGATGAGCAGTTCTTC. Protein: CASSIFPGQGVDEQFF.